This T cell receptor (beta chain) was documented in a study of PD-L1 blockade in urothelial cancer. Study-wide background: Bladder-origin urothelial cancer in males described about 90% of the 29 patients. When blood samples were assessed, the median T cell count was around 150,000.

Overall study findings and caveats: Pretreatment clonality of the blood TCR repertoire below the median was predictive of superior survival.

Time point of the sample: pretreatment peripheral blood. Synthetic templates analogous to TCR were spiked into all PCRs individually. Clones were read by immunoSEQ multiplex PCR, and TCRdb kept only the in-frame ones, dropping some. In the table there are around 57,000 clones, more than 80% of which are singletons. Worth noting for this clone: The antigen is unknown.

The V segment lost 8 bases and the J segment 3 bases; nucleotides outside the gene matches: 8. The CDR3 sequence is 14 residues long. In germline, CDR1 is SGHRS, CDR2 YFSETQ. This sequence joins TRBV5-1 and TRBJ2-7; 10 bases are shared with TRBD1. The TCR comes from a man aged 70-80 years with urothelial cancer. This specimen was PBMCs, taken around atezolizumab (anti-PD-L1) treatment. The CDR3 coding sequence is TGCGCCAGTACACCGGGACAGGGGTACTACGAGCAGTACTTC. Translated: CASTPGQGYYEQYF.